This T cell receptor beta chain was obtained from a study of Graves' ophthalmopathy and Graves' hyperthyroidism. Study outcomes and limitations: Detection in blood was also observed for most expanded thyroid clonotypes above 0.001 frequency. A model of 13 signatures distinguished ophthalmopathy from stable hyperthyroidism at 85% to 90% sensitivity and about 80% specificity.

The CDR3 spans 15 residues. Germline CDR1 is SEHNR and CDR2 is FQNEAQ (reference sequence). V was clipped by 5 bases and J by 2 bases, with 16 bases between them. PBMCs came from more than 7.5 ml of fresh peripheral blood. This clonotype has at least ten counts. Its matching antigen is unknown. Amplification of TCR beta CDR3 regions used RNA transcripts. HTBI primers were used in a first-round RT-PCR, which preceded a second-round multiplex PCR. TCRdb passed the multiplex PCR reads through MiXCR, listing each CDR3 protein once. Here the sample spans under 350,000 distinct CDR3 sequences, 17% being singletons.

The source is an adult man with Graves' ophthalmopathy. The sample taken for sequencing was peripheral blood. This rearrangement joins TRBV7-9 to TRBJ2-7; tentative D call: TRBD2 (6 bases). The CDR3 is CASSPQSGFPYEQYF. As DNA, the CDR3 is TGTGCCAGCAGCCCCCAAAGCGGGTTCCCCTACGAGCAGTACTTC.